The 21 T cell receptor beta chains below come from one sample, sequenced in a study of CD8+ T cells in alopecia areata. Treatment indicated: oral pan-JAK inhibitor, 5-10 mg twice daily. It was cDNA, reverse transcribed from extracted RNA, that served as the sequencing template. Data came from immunoSEQ multiplex PCR; TCRdb stores just in-frame clones and leaves some out. The top ten hold about 20% of the sample, which has over 70,000 clones, roughly 70% seen once. Sequences were derived from CD8+ T cells sorted from blood, sampled at week 24, from a patient treated with tofacitinib. The receptors come from a human donor with alopecia areata.

This clone is a singleton in its sample. V and J are TRBV2 and TRBJ2-3; 11 bases line up with TRBD2. This CDR3 has 14 residues. Per the germline V gene, CDR1 is SNHLY and CDR2 is FYNNEI. Unmatched junction bases numbered 0, after V lost 2 bases and J lost 5 bases. CDR3 protein: CASSELAGGDTQYF. CDR3 DNA: TGTGCCAGCAGTGAACTAGCGGGAGGAGATACGCAGTATTTT.

The rearrangement uses TRBV5-1 and TRBJ1-1; D is possibly TRBD1 (5 bases). CDR1 is SGHRS, CDR2 YFSETQ, per germline. Trimming shortened V by 1 base and J by 4 bases, and 14 bases separated the two germline ends. The CDR3 totals 15 residues. Here the CDR3 reads CASSLLQGGPTEAFF. The CDR3 DNA follows: TGCGCCAGCAGCTTGCTTCAGGGAGGCCCCACTGAAGCTTTCTTT.

This clone occurred a few times. The chain employs TRBV27 and TRBJ2-1, with TRBD1 identical over 8 bases. This CDR3 comprises 14 residues. The trim removed 6 bases at V and 2 bases at J, leaving 3 bases unmatched. Germline V lookup: CDR1 MNHEY, CDR2 SMNVEV (reference sequence). DNA of the CDR3: TGTGCCAGCAGAGGACAGGGCACCTACAATGAGCAGTTCTTC. Residues: CASRGQGTYNEQFF.

Only a few counts were recorded for this clone. The V call is TRBV9, the J call TRBJ2-5; D unclear. From germline, CDR1 is SGDLS and CDR2 YYNGEE. This CDR3 contains 14 residues. Trimming pared 0 bases from V and 2 bases from J, leaving 8 bases between. As DNA, the CDR3 is TGTGCCAGCAGCGTAGGGCTAGAACAAGAGACCCAGTACTTC. Translated: CASSVGLEQETQYF.

The V call is TRBV6-1, the J call TRBJ1-4; 10 bases are shared with TRBD1. CDR3 size: 17 residues. V shed 0 bases and J 5 bases; nucleotides not matched to a gene: 6. Germline V CDR1 and CDR2: MNHNS, SASEGT. The CDR3 sequence is CASSEAGQGGENEKLFF. The DNA of the CDR3 is TGTGCCAGCAGTGAAGCTGGACAGGGGGGCGAAAATGAAAAACTGTTTTTT.

The genes are TRBV4-1 and TRBJ2-3; no clear D. Trimming took 8 bases from V and 4 from J, leaving 13 bases between them. Germline V gene lookup returns CDR1 MGHRA and CDR2 YSYEKL. This CDR3 region has 13 residues. CDR3: CASEHQDADTQYF. CDR3 nucleotides: TGCGCCAGCGAACATCAGGACGCAGATACGCAGTATTTT.

This clone has only a few counts. This sequence joins TRBV27 and TRBJ1-5, with D perhaps matching TRBD1 (5 bases). This CDR3 contains 14 residues. V was clipped by 0 bases and J by 4 bases, with 7 bases between them. Germline V CDR1 and CDR2: MNHEY, SMNVEV (reference sequence). For the CDR3, the DNA is TGTGCCAGCAGTTTATCGACAGTTAATCAGCCCCAGCATTTT. Translating it yields CASSLSTVNQPQHF.

This rearrangement joins TRBV4-1 to TRBJ1-5; D is undetermined. With 1 base removed from V and 5 bases from J, the gap between germline ends came to 12 bases. Germline CDR1 is MGHRA and CDR2 is YSYEKL. The CDR3 extends over 15 amino acids. The CDR3 sequence is CASSQGYGSDQPQHF. CDR3 coding DNA: TGCGCCAGCAGCCAAGGATACGGGTCGGATCAGCCCCAGCATTTT.

In DNA, the CDR3 is TGCAGCGTTGAAGGCGGGGGGGGTGATGAGCAGTTCTTC. Translating it yields CSVEGGGGDEQFF. The V and J genes are TRBV29-1 and TRBJ2-1; 9 nucleotides align to TRBD2. In germline, CDR1 is SQVTM, CDR2 ANQGSEA. J lost 8 bases, V lost 1 base, and 3 bases had no gene match. This CDR3 has 13 residues.

This chain connects TRBV7-9 to TRBJ1-2; D not certain. Trimming took 3 bases from V and 0 from J, leaving 11 bases between them. This CDR3 has 15 residues. Germline CDR1 SEHNR, CDR2 FQNEAQ (reference sequence). In DNA form, the CDR3 reads TGTGCCAGCAGCTTCGCTGAGCACGCTAACTATGGCTACACCTTC. Protein: CASSFAEHANYGYTF. Supplemented by reference TRBV7-9 and TRBJ1-2, the full variable domain reads DTGVSQNPRHKITKRGQNVTFRCDPISEHNRLYWYRQTLGQGPEFLTYFQNEAQLEKSRLLSDRFSAERPKGSFSTLEIQRTEQGDSAMYLCASSFAEHANYGYTFGSGTRLTVV.

The chain links TRBV6-6 to TRBJ2-7, with TRBD2 as a possible D gene (6 bases). The V gene's germline CDR1 is MNHNY and CDR2 SVGAGI (reference sequence). V shed 7 bases and J shed 0 bases, with 13 bases lying between them. CDR3 length: 14 amino acids. CDR3 coding DNA: TGTGCCAGCACCTACGGGGGTTCCTCCTACGAGCAGTACTTC. Translated: CASTYGGSSYEQYF.

The chain couples TRBV7-9 to TRBJ2-7; D unresolved. With 1 base removed from V and 3 bases from J, the gap between germline ends came to 7 bases. The V gene's germline CDR1 is SEHNR and CDR2 FQNEAQ (reference sequence). This CDR3 comprises 13 residues. The chain's CDR3 is CASSLEVHYEQYF. CDR3 DNA: TGTGCCAGCAGCTTAGAAGTGCACTACGAGCAGTACTTC. Full variable domain (rest looked up from reference TRBV7-9 and TRBJ2-7): DTGVSQNPRHKITKRGQNVTFRCDPISEHNRLYWYRQTLGQGPEFLTYFQNEAQLEKSRLLSDRFSAERPKGSFSTLEIQRTEQGDSAMYLCASSLEVHYEQYFGPGTRLTVT.

The gene calls are TRBV7-2 and TRBJ1-2; 7 bases are shared with TRBD1. Germline loops: CDR1 SGHTA, CDR2 FQGNSA. The CDR3 loop spans 14 amino acids. Trimming cost V 3 bases and J 4 bases; bases outside gene matches: 5. The CDR3 DNA reads TGTGCCAGCAGCTTGGGGACAGTTACCTATGGCTACACCTTC. Translating it yields CASSLGTVTYGYTF.

This clone came up a few times. The chain couples TRBV11-2 to TRBJ2-3; D remains ambiguous. The CDR3 has 15 amino acids. V gave up 4 bases and J gave up 5 bases, with 16 bases separating them. Per germline, CDR1 SGHAT and CDR2 FQNNGV. The CDR3 protein is CASSSPVSAQDTQYF. The CDR3, as DNA: TGTGCCAGCAGCTCCCCCGTATCGGCCCAAGATACGCAGTATTTT.

The rearrangement joins TRBV9 to TRBJ2-1; D may be TRBD2 (6 bases). The V gene lost 0 bases and the J gene lost 8 bases, with 12 bases spanning the gap. Germline V gives CDR1 SGDLS, CDR2 YYNGEE. This CDR3 region has 14 residues. In DNA, the CDR3 is TGTGCCAGCAGCGTAGACTGGGACTGGGATGAGCAGTTCTTC. Encoded protein: CASSVDWDWDEQFF.

The chain combines TRBV2 with TRBJ1-1, with 7 bases lining up with TRBD1. The junction had 9 bases not matched to a gene; V was cut back by 6 bases and J by 5 bases. The CDR3 runs to 14 residues. Germline V gene data show CDR1 as SNHLY and CDR2 as FYNNEI. CDR3 protein: CASRERQGITEAFF. The DNA for the CDR3 is TGTGCCAGCAGAGAAAGACAGGGTATTACTGAAGCTTTCTTT.

Only one count was recorded for this clone. This chain connects TRBV5-1 to TRBJ1-2; D gene ambiguous. Trimming pared 0 bases from V and 3 bases from J, leaving 6 bases between. Germline V gives CDR1 SGHRS, CDR2 YFSETQ. The length of the CDR3 is 13 residues. DNA for the CDR3: TGCGCCAGCAGCTTGGGACAACACTATGGCTACACCTTC. Protein sequence: CASSLGQHYGYTF.

The chain combines TRBV2 with TRBJ1-5; no clear D. V was shortened by 2 bases and J by 5 bases, with 7 bases between the two germline ends. Germline V gene lookup returns CDR1 SNHLY and CDR2 FYNNEI. This CDR3 spans 13 amino acids. The CDR3 coding sequence is TGTGCCAGCAGTGAAATGACGGATCAGCCCCAGCATTTT. Protein sequence: CASSEMTDQPQHF. Full variable domain (remainder filled in from reference TRBV2 and TRBJ1-5): EPEVTQTPSHQVTQMGQEVILRCVPISNHLYFYWYRQILGQKVEFLVSFYNNEISEKSEIFDDQFSVERPDGSNFTLKIRSTKLEDSAMYFCASSEMTDQPQHFGDGTRLSIL.

This clone was seen only a few times. The rearrangement links TRBV4-3 to TRBJ1-1; D gene ambiguous. This CDR3 has 16 amino acids. V was shortened by 0 bases and J by 0 bases, with 11 bases between the two germline ends. Germline loops: CDR1 LGHNA, CDR2 YSLEER. The CDR3: CASSQDGEGLNTEAFF. For the CDR3, the DNA is TGCGCCAGCAGCCAAGATGGGGAGGGCTTGAACACTGAAGCTTTCTTT.

This clone has a handful of counts. This chain joins TRBV13 and TRBJ1-2; possibly TRBD1 for D (5 bases). Trimming stripped 4 bases from V and 0 bases from J, with 15 bases between. The CDR3 runs 16 residues. Germline CDR1 and CDR2: PRHDT and FYEKMQ (reference sequence). The CDR3 reads CASSWTGAGANYGYTF. In DNA, the CDR3 is TGTGCCAGCAGCTGGACTGGGGCTGGAGCTAACTATGGCTACACCTTC.

This clone appeared a few times. V usage is TRBV4-3 and J usage is TRBJ2-7, with TRBD2 as a possible D gene (5 bases). The CDR3 has 16 amino acids. The V gene's germline CDR1 is LGHNA and CDR2 YSLEER. V lost 0 bases and J lost 3, with 15 bases in between. CDR3 protein: CASSQDTAGRYYEQYF. CDR3 sequence (DNA): TGCGCCAGCAGCCAAGATACCGCGGGCCGTTACTACGAGCAGTACTTC.